The 28 T cell receptor beta chains below come from one sample, sequenced in a study of blood T cell repertoires in COVID-19. Clones were read by immunoSEQ multiplex PCR, and TCRdb kept only the in-frame ones, dropping some. The sample has about 220,000 clones, roughly 80% seen once. Source material: PBMCs or T cells enriched from blood (not recorded which). These receptors originate from a woman in her forties with acute COVID-19.

This chain joins TRBV15 and TRBJ2-5; D remains unclear. The V end lost 3 bases, the J end lost 2 bases, and 7 bases lay between the germline ends. Looked up from germline, CDR1 is LNHNV and CDR2 is YYDKDF (reference sequence). The CDR3 spans 13 residues. For the CDR3, the DNA is TGTGCCACCAGCAGGCGCTCTCAAGAGACCCAGTACTTC. Protein product: CATSRRSQETQYF.

V is TRBV15 and J is TRBJ2-5; 9 positions agree with TRBD2. The CDR3 totals 17 residues. V gave up 7 bases and J gave up 4 bases; unmatched junction bases: 16. Germline values: CDR1 LNHNV, CDR2 YYDKDF (reference sequence). CDR3 in DNA: TGTGCCACCAACCCGGGACGGCTAGCGGGAATTGTAGAGACCCAGTACTTC. Residues: CATNPGRLAGIVETQYF.

The rearrangement uses TRBV5-1 and TRBJ2-6; possibly TRBD2 for D (6 bases). Germline V lookup: CDR1 SGHRS, CDR2 YFSETQ. V was shortened by 5 bases and J by 6 bases, with 12 bases between the two germline ends. The CDR3 is made up of 14 amino acids. The CDR3 DNA is TGCGCCAGCAGAGCCGGGGGTCCGGCCAACGTCCTGACTTTC. Translated: CASRAGGPANVLTF.

The chain joins TRBV30 to TRBJ1-3; D call uncertain. Looked up from germline, CDR1 is GTSNPN and CDR2 is SVGIG (reference sequence). Trimming pared 0 bases from V and 0 bases from J, leaving 12 bases between. The CDR3 has 16 amino acids. CDR3 residues: CAWSVEVSLSGNTIYF. CDR3 sequence (DNA): TGTGCCTGGAGTGTAGAGGTTTCCCTCTCTGGAAACACCATATATTTT.

This clone was observed once. The V gene is TRBV7-9, the J gene TRBJ2-1, with 11 positions matching TRBD2. J gave up 9 bases and V 1 base, and 8 bases lay outside the gene matches. The V gene's germline CDR1 is SEHNR and CDR2 FQNEAQ (reference sequence). The CDR3 spans 16 residues. In DNA, the CDR3 is TGTGCCAGCAGCTTAGTGGGTAGCGGGAGGGCGGGTGAGCAGTTCTTC. It yields the protein CASSLVGSGRAGEQFF. The full variable domain, in which reference TRBV7-9 and TRBJ2-1 provide the parts outside the CDR3, is DTGVSQNPRHKITKRGQNVTFRCDPISEHNRLYWYRQTLGQGPEFLTYFQNEAQLEKSRLLSDRFSAERPKGSFSTLEIQRTEQGDSAMYLCASSLVGSGRAGEQFFGPGTRLTVL.

V is TRBV5-1 and J is TRBJ1-1; 10 positions match TRBD1. CDR3 length equals 15 residues. The junction had 6 bases not matched to a gene; V was cut back by 0 bases and J by 7 bases. Germline loops: CDR1 SGHRS, CDR2 YFSETQ. CDR3 loop: CASSLASDRGGEAFF. The CDR3 DNA reads as TGCGCCAGCAGCTTGGCCTCGGACAGGGGGGGTGAAGCTTTCTTT.

This chain joins TRBV27 and TRBJ2-3; a possible D gene is TRBD2 (5 bases). V lost 7 bases and J lost 2, with 16 bases in between. Germline V gene sequence: CDR1 MNHEY, CDR2 SMNVEV (reference sequence). The CDR3 covers 15 residues. The CDR3 nucleotides are TGTGCCAGCACCCCACGGGTAGCGACCACAGATACGCAGTATTTT. This gives the protein CASTPRVATTDTQYF.

A few counts support this clone. The V and J genes are TRBV25-1 and TRBJ2-7, with TRBD1 identical over 7 bases. V shed 3 bases, J shed 4 bases, and the junction held 9 bases outside the gene matches. The V gene's germline CDR1 is MGHDK and CDR2 SYGVNS. The CDR3 covers 15 residues. CDR3 DNA sequence: TGTGCCAGCAGTGAGGCAGGGACAGTAGGGTACGAGCAGTACTTC. Its translation is CASSEAGTVGYEQYF.

The gene calls are TRBV6-5 and TRBJ1-5, with D perhaps TRBD1 (5 bases). The CDR3 loop spans 15 amino acids. V shed 6 bases and J shed 2 bases, with 14 bases lying between them. CDR1 is MNHEY, CDR2 SVGAGI, per germline. Written as DNA, the CDR3 is TGTGCCAGCAGGAATCAGGGTGCCCGCAATCAGCCCCAGCATTTT. Amino acid sequence: CASRNQGARNQPQHF.

This clone appeared a few times. This chain links TRBV6-5 with TRBJ1-4, with 9 nucleotides matching TRBD1. The CDR3 totals 15 residues. V lost 6 bases and J lost 3; bases outside the gene matches: 5. Germline CDR1 and CDR2: MNHEY and SVGAGI. This CDR3 reads CASRRTGAANEKLFF. In DNA form, the CDR3 reads TGTGCCAGCAGACGGACAGGGGCAGCTAATGAAAAACTGTTTTTT.

The gene calls are TRBV30 and TRBJ2-3, with D maybe TRBD2 (6 bases). CDR1 GTSNPN and CDR2 SVGIG come from the germline V gene (reference sequence). The CDR3 length is 16 residues. Trimming pared 2 bases from V and 2 bases from J, leaving 17 bases between. CDR3 residues: CAWSIPGAGITDTQYF. The CDR3 region has the DNA TGTGCCTGGAGTATCCCCGGGGCGGGGATCACAGATACGCAGTATTTT.

This clone was picked up a small number of times. The chain joins TRBV5-6 to TRBJ2-2; D call uncertain. Trimming cost V 3 bases and J 5 bases, with 8 bases left between them. Germline V CDR1 and CDR2: SGHDT, YYEEEE. The CDR3 has 13 residues. The CDR3 region is CASSSRRTGELFF. Here the CDR3 DNA reads TGTGCCAGCAGCTCGAGGAGAACCGGGGAGCTGTTTTTT.

The V and J genes are TRBV9 and TRBJ1-2; 7 nucleotides line up with TRBD1. This CDR3 has 13 residues. CDR1 and CDR2 (germline): SGDLS, YYNGEE. V gave up 5 bases and J gave up 4 bases; unmatched junction bases: 5. The CDR3, as DNA: TGTGCCAGCAGTGGGGACAGTATCTATGGCTACACCTTC. This gives the protein CASSGDSIYGYTF.

The genes are TRBV12-3 or TRBV12-4 and TRBJ1-1, with D perhaps TRBD1 (5 bases). CDR3 length equals 13 residues. V dropped 4 bases and J dropped 5 bases, with 11 bases sitting between them. The CDR3 loop is CASSYDSQTEAFF. In nucleotides, the CDR3 is TGTGCCAGCAGTTACGACAGCCAGACTGAAGCTTTCTTT.

The rearrangement uses TRBV7-9 and TRBJ2-7; the D gene is possibly TRBD1 (6 bases). Germline CDR1 is SEHNR and CDR2 is FQNEAQ (reference sequence). V lost 5 bases and J 2 bases, leaving 7 bases between the germline ends. CDR3 size: 12 residues. The CDR3 sequence: CASSRDTYEQYF. CDR3 in DNA: TGTGCCAGCAGCCGGGACACCTACGAGCAGTACTTC.

The chain combines TRBV2 with TRBJ2-7; perhaps TRBD1 as D (6 bases). The germline V gene encodes CDR1 SNHLY and CDR2 FYNNEI. V was clipped by 5 bases and J by 2 bases, with 16 bases between them. The CDR3 is made up of 15 amino acids. CDR3 protein: CASSLGGPTPYEQYF. CDR3 sequence (DNA): TGTGCCAGCAGTCTAGGGGGTCCAACCCCCTACGAGCAGTACTTC.

The rearrangement joins TRBV2 to TRBJ2-2; tentatively, D is TRBD2 (6 bases). V gave up 4 bases and J gave up 7 bases, with 22 bases separating them. CDR1 is SNHLY and CDR2 is FYNNEI in the germline V gene. The CDR3 is 17 residues long. CDR3: CASSARPAGVRSGELFF. CDR3 bases: TGTGCCAGCAGTGCTCGCCCAGCGGGCGTAAGGAGCGGGGAGCTGTTTTTT.

This chain connects TRBV28 to TRBJ2-1, with TRBD2 matching over 13 bases. The CDR3 runs to 19 residues. From germline, CDR1 is MDHEN and CDR2 SYDVKM. V dropped 6 bases and J dropped 9; count of bases not matched to a gene: 20. The CDR3 spells CASSHNPSWTSGRTGEQFF. The CDR3, as DNA: TGTGCCAGCAGCCATAACCCATCCTGGACTAGCGGGAGAACGGGTGAGCAGTTCTTC.

This chain connects TRBV2 to TRBJ2-5, with unresolved D. From germline, CDR1 is SNHLY and CDR2 FYNNEI. V was trimmed by 5 bases and J by 4 bases, leaving 5 bases between them. The CDR3 runs 11 residues. The CDR3 DNA follows: TGTGCCAGCAGTTCCGGAGAGACCCAGTACTTC. It encodes CASSSGETQYF.

The genes are TRBV5-1 and TRBJ1-1; D gene ambiguous. The germline V gene has CDR1 SGHRS and CDR2 YFSETQ. This CDR3 has 15 residues. V was shortened by 4 bases and J by 3 bases, with 16 bases between the two germline ends. The chain's CDR3 is CASSTGDGRDTEAFF. Here the CDR3 DNA reads TGCGCCAGCAGCACGGGCGACGGGAGGGACACTGAAGCTTTCTTT.

Only one count was recorded for this clone. The chain uses TRBV2 and TRBJ1-2; maybe TRBD1 (5 bases). V lost 2 bases and J 7 bases, leaving 11 bases between the germline ends. The CDR3 has 13 amino acids. Germline CDR1 is SNHLY and CDR2 is FYNNEI. DNA of the CDR3: TGTGCCAGCAGTGAACAGGGAAAGGGTGGCTACACCTTC. Amino acids: CASSEQGKGGYTF.

The chain has TRBV19 and TRBJ1-6; 7 bases map to TRBD1. Germline loops: CDR1 LNHDA, CDR2 SQIVND (reference sequence). The CDR3 runs 13 residues. The V and J ends lost 9 bases and 9 bases, in that order; junction bases with no gene match: 8. The DNA for the CDR3 is TGTGCCAGCCTAGGGGGCTGGGGTTCACCCCTCCACTTT. It specifies CASLGGWGSPLHF.

The V and J genes are TRBV29-1 and TRBJ1-1; possibly TRBD1 for D (5 bases). V lost 2 bases and J 7 bases, leaving 14 bases between the germline ends. This CDR3 is 13 amino acids long. Germline values: CDR1 SQVTM, CDR2 ANQGSEA. The CDR3 protein is CSVEFLGGDEAFF. CDR3 DNA: TGCAGCGTTGAATTCTTGGGGGGTGATGAAGCTTTCTTT. The full variable domain, in which reference TRBV29-1 and TRBJ1-1 provide the parts outside the CDR3, is SAVISQKPSRDICQRGTSLTIQCQVDSQVTMMFWYRQQPGQSLTLIATANQGSEATYESGFVIDKFPISRPNLTFSTLTVSNMSPEDSSIYLCSVEFLGGDEAFFGQGTRLTVV.

This chain connects TRBV3-1 (or the pseudogene TRBV3-2) to TRBJ2-3; 9 nucleotides line up with TRBD2. Germline CDR1 and CDR2: LGHDT and YNNKEL (reference sequence). V gave up 1 base and J gave up 0 bases; unmatched junction bases: 8. The CDR3 runs 18 residues. DNA of the CDR3: TGTGCCAGCAGCCAAGGGGTTAGCGGGGGCCTTAGCACAGATACGCAGTATTTT. Translating it yields CASSQGVSGGLSTDTQYF.

The chain recombines TRBV24-1 with TRBJ2-7, with TRBD2 matching 7 bases. This CDR3 is 13 amino acids long. V trimming: 11 bases; J trimming: 2 bases; junction bases outside the gene matches: 8. Germline lookup yields CDR1 KGHDR and CDR2 SFDVKD. The CDR3 loop is CARQSGIPYEQYF. The CDR3 DNA reads TGTGCCAGACAGAGCGGGATCCCCTACGAGCAGTACTTC.

The rearrangement links TRBV2 to TRBJ1-5; TRBD1 aligns across 9 bases. The V gene's germline CDR1 is SNHLY and CDR2 FYNNEI. CDR3 size: 13 residues. V gave up 7 bases and J gave up 8 bases; unmatched junction bases: 6. In DNA form, the CDR3 reads TGTGCCAGCAAGGGACAGGGTGAGGAGCCCCAGCATTTT. Residues: CASKGQGEEPQHF.

CDR3 in amino acids: CASSDLASGISYEQYF. The CDR3, as DNA: TGTGCCAGCAGTGACTTGGCTAGCGGCATCTCCTACGAGCAGTACTTC. The chain couples TRBV2 to TRBJ2-7; 7 bases are a match to TRBD2. Per germline, CDR1 SNHLY and CDR2 FYNNEI. J was trimmed by 0 bases and V by 3 bases; bases with no gene match: 8. The CDR3 is 16 residues long.

This chain connects TRBV7-7 to TRBJ2-2; 7 bases fit TRBD2. J was trimmed by 0 bases and V by 5 bases; bases with no gene match: 3. The CDR3 runs 15 residues. CDR1 and CDR2 from the germline V gene are SSHAT and FNYEAQ (reference sequence). CDR3 bases: TGTGCCAGCAGCCCGAGCGGGGCGAACACCGGGGAGCTGTTTTTT. It specifies CASSPSGANTGELFF.